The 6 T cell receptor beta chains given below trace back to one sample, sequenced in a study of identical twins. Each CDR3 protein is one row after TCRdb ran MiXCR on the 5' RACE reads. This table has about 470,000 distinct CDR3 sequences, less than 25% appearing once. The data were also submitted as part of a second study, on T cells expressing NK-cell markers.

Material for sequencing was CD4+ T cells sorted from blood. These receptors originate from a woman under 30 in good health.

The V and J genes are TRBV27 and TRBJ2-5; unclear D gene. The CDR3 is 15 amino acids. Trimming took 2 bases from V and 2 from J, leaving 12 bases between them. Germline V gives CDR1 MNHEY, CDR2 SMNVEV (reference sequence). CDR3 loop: CASSLGFGQQETQYF. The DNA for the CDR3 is TGTGCCAGCAGTTTAGGGTTCGGGCAGCAAGAGACCCAGTACTTC.

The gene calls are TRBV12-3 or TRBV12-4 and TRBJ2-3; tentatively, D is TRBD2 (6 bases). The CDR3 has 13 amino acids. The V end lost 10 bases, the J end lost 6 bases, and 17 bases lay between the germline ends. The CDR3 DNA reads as TGTGCCACTAGGAAACGGAGGGTTGATACGCAGTATTTT. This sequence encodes CATRKRRVDTQYF.

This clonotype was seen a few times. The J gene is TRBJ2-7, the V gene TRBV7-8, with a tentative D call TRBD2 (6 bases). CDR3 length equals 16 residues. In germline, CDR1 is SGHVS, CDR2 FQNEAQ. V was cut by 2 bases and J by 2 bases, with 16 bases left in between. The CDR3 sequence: CASSLRLGSGAYEQYF. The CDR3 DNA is TGTGCCAGCAGCTTAAGATTAGGGTCGGGGGCCTACGAGCAGTACTTC.

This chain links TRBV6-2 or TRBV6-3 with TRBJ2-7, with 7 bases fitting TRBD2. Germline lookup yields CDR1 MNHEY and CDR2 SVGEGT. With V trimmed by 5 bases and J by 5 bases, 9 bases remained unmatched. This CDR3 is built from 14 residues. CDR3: CASSHGLVKDEQYF. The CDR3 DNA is TGTGCCAGCAGTCACGGACTAGTCAAGGACGAGCAGTACTTC.

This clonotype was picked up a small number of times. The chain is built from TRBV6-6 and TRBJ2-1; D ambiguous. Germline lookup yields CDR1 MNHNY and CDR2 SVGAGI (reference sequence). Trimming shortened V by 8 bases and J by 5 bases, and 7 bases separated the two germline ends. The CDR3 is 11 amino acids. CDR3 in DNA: TGTGCCAGCCGAAGCGACAATGAGCAGTTCTTC. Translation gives CASRSDNEQFF.

CDR3 DNA sequence: TGTGCCAGTAGTTCATATGGACAGCAAGAGACCCAGTACTTC. This translates into CASSSYGQQETQYF. The chain carries TRBV19 and TRBJ2-5; TRBD1 might be the D (6 bases). V was clipped by 5 bases and J by 2 bases, with 12 bases between them. Germline V gene sequence: CDR1 LNHDA, CDR2 SQIVND (reference sequence). There are 14 residues in the CDR3.